The T cell receptor beta chain under discussion was sequenced for a study of cytomegalovirus exposure and HLA in healthy donors (dated by TCRdb to about 2017). With respect to the entire study: An earlier analysis of some 620 of the donors reported 250 to 350 Gb of sequence data and about 120 million unique TCR beta sequences obtained from about 179 million T cells. An early release covering just under 650 HLA-typed donors comprised approximately 300 gigabases of sequencing data and around 86 million unique TCR sequences. Of the approximately 370 genotyped donors, 65% to 90% were placed in the genetic ancestry cluster associated with self-reported Caucasian donors. The study was designed to test whether signatures of past pathogen exposure could be identified by cataloging public T cell receptors. The study used immunosequencing to profile the T cell repertoires of several hundred subjects and linked those repertoires to cytomegalovirus serostatus. In addition to the first cohort of approximately 670 subjects, a separate validation cohort of about 120 different subjects was used. High-throughput TCR immunosequencing, statistical association of individual TCRs with disease status, and machine learning were combined to predict cytomegalovirus infection status. To study patterns of TCR occurrence, a later analysis re-analyzed previously published TCR beta repertoires from around 700 donors and added high-resolution HLA genotyping. The later analysis used no new phenotypic data to find candidate immune exposures, relying instead on TCR beta sequences and their occurrence across donors. An earlier analysis of 587 of the donors used high-throughput TCR beta sequencing to judge whether each TCR beta V gene segment behaved as functional or pseudogenic. Donor age, sex, ethnicity and CMV serostatus were compiled together with the repertoire data. A later genetic analysis took genome-wide SNP genotypes for 398 of the 666 donors and used that subset as a discovery cohort. All discovery cohort repertoires had been generated using a single sequencing platform. Class I and class II HLA loci were covered by the typing at four-digit resolution. The number of typed donors differed by locus: about 620-630 for A, B, C, DRB1 and DQB1; approximately 530 for DQA1; some 610 for DPA1; and some 430 for DPB1. About five DR-DQ haplotypes were handled as single units for association and clustering because linkage in the cohort was strong. Among 398 genotyped donors of the cohort, an average of around 240,000 unique TCR beta nucleotide sequences was sequenced per donor, of which roughly 17% were non-productive.

The library was obtained by the immunoSEQ multiplex PCR assay. The multiplex PCR relied on a mix of 60 forward primers for TCR Vbeta segments and 13 reverse primers for TCR Jbeta segments. Amplification of the CDR3 region of rearranged TCR beta genes was performed with a multiplex PCR assay on genomic DNA. On the Illumina HiSeq System, the amplified TCR beta libraries were sequenced as 87-base-pair reads. On the authors' methods: Across the 670 or so repertoires, a later analysis counted roughly 84 million unique TCR beta chains, roughly 11 million of which were shared by at least two donors. To remove PCR and sequencing errors, raw reads were error-corrected and collapsed into unique sequences using a nearest-neighbor algorithm that merged closely related sequences. CDR3 sequences were aligned to IMGT reference sequences to assign V, D and J gene segments. Each retained sequence needed at least a six-nucleotide match to both a V gene segment and a J gene segment. Rearrangements were called productive when the CDR3 lacked stop codons and stayed in frame with V and J; all others were non-productive. CDR3 was defined by IMGT convention, running from the second conserved V-encoded cysteine to the conserved J-encoded phenylalanine. In an earlier analysis of just under 600 of the donors, sequences lacking an unambiguous match to a single V gene segment were excluded. An earlier analysis of 500 to 700 of the donors classified V segments as functional when productive rearrangements were above 56.7% and as segregating when the standard deviation between donors was above 5%. A statistical classification framework was built for diagnosing cytomegalovirus status from the catalog of TCR beta chain sequences. In a later analysis, V and J genes were assigned by comparing TCR nucleotide sequences against IMGT/GENE-DB human TR gene sequences. The TCRdist pipeline was used in a later analysis to assign CDR3 sequences and most-parsimonious VDJ recombination scenarios. A later analysis defined each TCR beta chain by its CDR3 amino acid sequence plus V-gene family, and excluded reads lacking a unique V-gene family. A later analysis removed roughly 590 highly shared, low-generation-probability nucleotide sequences to deal with suspected cross-contamination and a sequencing artifact. For each public chain, a later analysis derived a clonal expansion index from normalized ranks of inferred template counts within each repertoire. In a later analysis, generation probabilities were computed using a VDJ recombination model fitted to out-of-frame rearrangements, and the results were checked against IGoR. A later analysis scored TCR-TCR, TCR-HLA and TCR-CMV co-occurrence with hypergeometric tests, applying a repertoire-size bias correction to TCR pairs. In a later analysis, false discovery rates were estimated by permuting HLA or CMV assignments 20 times. In a later analysis, co-occurring TCRs were grouped using DBSCAN, and TCRdist sequence similarity was added for clustering within HLA-allele-positive subsets. Repertoires with fewer than 30,000 or more than 120,000 public chains, plus five repertoires with anomalous nucleotide sharing, were excluded from co-occurrence clustering. TCRdb holds this immuneACCESS table with in-frame rearrangements only. Some clones are missing; in checked studies, unresolved V genes explain under half, and the rest has no known cause. V and J calls and clone size are given by that table; D and trimming were obtained from the DNA. For this sample the table gives more than 150,000 clones, of which 70% to 85% were detected only once. The top ten constitute 1.4% of the sample.

On this clone: Its specific antigen is unknown. No much larger clone is present one base from it, and per-base qualities are unavailable.

On the study overall, not on this receptor specifically: The cohort was sequenced for TCR beta chains only, and without alpha or paired-chain data the features that could be detected were limited. Over 15 rarely observed V segments, including chromosome 9 orphons, were excluded from the earlier analysis of approximately 500 of the donors because counts were too low. Because some donors lacked HLA typing at each locus, the association tests relied only on the typed subset. According to a later analysis, most CMV-associated TCR beta chains appeared to be HLA-restricted, and the HLA associations seemed to be driven largely by CMV exposure. Most TCR sequences were observed very rarely across donors, whereas some public TCRs were present in many individuals. The authors suggested that the approach could potentially be extended to other disease states and immunological phenotypes. Roughly uniform sequencing depth across donors was assumed in presence/absence analyses, although this assumption may not hold. A further reported finding was that TCR beta sequences accurately predicted the HLA-A and HLA-B alleles for most subjects in the first cohort. Compared with the roughly 720-donor mean, donors in an Asian-associated ancestry cluster had fewer N-insertions in productive TCRs, according to a later genetic analysis. In vitro tests confirmed that a few of the cytomegalovirus-associated TCR beta chains recognize cytomegalovirus antigens. V-gene and J-gene trimming of TCR beta chains was associated with a missense DCLRE1C variant in a later genetic analysis, and the association was replicated in an independent cohort. Compared with equally common non-associated chains, HLA-associated TCR beta chains in a later analysis were more clonally expanded and had lower generation probabilities. At a false discovery rate of 0.05, a later analysis linked fewer than 20,000 TCR beta sequences to specific HLA alleles. Some IMGT-functional V segments, including TRBV6-2 and TRBV6-3, could not be told apart with the 87-base-pair reads, so those segments were excluded. Several of the top co-occurrence clusters appeared to be linked to parvovirus B19, influenza, CMV and Epstein-Barr virus, according to a later analysis. Cytomegalovirus status was reported to be diagnosed by the classifier with high specificity and sensitivity in both the original and validation cohorts. In an earlier analysis of approximately 590 of the donors, most TCR beta V segments were observed in productive rearrangements about 87% or about 30% of the time, broadly matching IMGT annotations. A group of highly shared sequence variants was considered likely to be a technical artifact of the sequencing pipeline. The study listed 164 TCR beta chains as associated with cytomegalovirus. The only immune exposure information available for the cohort was CMV serostatus. Linkage disequilibrium might explain the correlated functional status among segregating V segments, but an unknown experimental factor could not be excluded. Strong co-occurrence of HLA alleles, especially DR and DQ, made assigning TCR associations to individual alleles difficult. A later analysis found that TCR association rates varied across HLA loci, with DRB1 alleles showing the most associated TCRs and HLA-C alleles the fewest.

The CDR1 and CDR2 encoded by the germline V gene are KGHSH and LQKENI. The CDR3 contains 11 residues, cysteine and phenylalanine counted. Just CDR3 DNA is preserved here, 33 bases in frame from base 1. V is clipped by 6 bases and J by 6 bases, and the sequence between their germline boundaries is 6 bases long. The cohort was made up of hundreds of healthy bone marrow donors. Cohort members were all nominally healthy when sampled, although unrecorded immune exposures were likely present. The donor was CMV seronegative and belonged to the group of under 400 seronegative cohort members. A peripheral blood sample was provided by each donor, and peripheral blood mononuclear cells were used for TCR beta sequencing. The Qiagen DNeasy Blood Extraction Kit was used to extract genomic DNA from the blood cell samples.

Sequencing was carried out using PBMCs. This chain is built from TRBV18 and TRBJ2-1, with no confident D gene call. The TCR sequence derives from a man aged 18 to 30 in good health and CMV-seronegative. The DNA reads as follows: TGTGCCAGCTCCCATAGCAATGAGCAGTTCTTC. This yields the protein CASSHSNEQFF.